The 16 T cell receptor beta chains presented below share a single source sample, sequenced in a study of OX40 agonist ivuxolimab in advanced cancers. Repertoires were generated with immunoSEQ multiplex PCR, while TCRdb's copy carries only in-frame clones and drops some. In the table there are tens of thousands of clones, about 90% of which are singletons. Source: CD4+ or CD8+ T cells sorted from blood, taken in a trial of the OX40 agonist ivuxolimab. The receptors originated from an adult with an advanced solid tumor such as melanoma, head and neck, liver or kidney cancer.

CDR3 region: CASSGTARANYGYTF. The CDR3 DNA is TGTGCCAGCAGCGGGACAGCCCGAGCTAACTATGGCTACACCTTC. The chain has TRBV7-9 and TRBJ1-2; TRBD1 agrees at 7 bases. Unmatched junction bases numbered 6, after V lost 5 bases and J lost 0 bases. The CDR3 consists of 15 residues. The germline gives CDR1 SEHNR, CDR2 FQNEAQ (reference sequence).

The V call is TRBV5-5, the J call TRBJ2-7; 8 nucleotides align to TRBD1. Germline assignment: CDR1 SGHKS and CDR2 YYEKEE (reference sequence). There are 14 residues in the CDR3. The ends lost 3 bases at V and 6 bases at J; junction bases unmatched: 8. CDR3: CASSWDRPSIEQYF. CDR3 nucleotides: TGTGCCAGCAGCTGGGACAGGCCTTCGATCGAGCAGTACTTC.

This chain links TRBV19 with TRBJ2-1; 8 nucleotides line up with TRBD1. Germline CDR1 and CDR2: LNHDA and SQIVND (reference sequence). The CDR3 covers 14 residues. Trimming took 5 bases from V and 4 from J; bases not matched to a gene: 4. CDR3 coding DNA: TGTGCCAGTAGTCGGCGACAGGGGTACAATGAGCAGTTCTTC. It encodes CASSRRQGYNEQFF.

The chain joins TRBV19 to TRBJ1-1, with TRBD1 matching 8 bases. The CDR3 has 15 residues. CDR1 LNHDA and CDR2 SQIVND come from the germline V gene (reference sequence). V gave up 7 bases and J gave up 8 bases; unmatched junction bases: 15. The CDR3 spells CASIRVDRGNPEAFF. The CDR3 coding sequence is TGTGCCAGTATAAGGGTTGACAGGGGCAATCCCGAAGCTTTCTTT. The whole variable domain, filled in from reference TRBV19 and TRBJ1-1, reads DGGITQSPKYLFRKEGQNVTLSCEQNLNHDAMYWYRQDPGQGLRLIYYSQIVNDFQKGDIAEGYSVSREKKESFPLTVTSAQKNPTAFYLCASIRVDRGNPEAFFGQGTRLTVV.

The chain couples TRBV5-5 to TRBJ1-1, with D unclear. The V gene's germline CDR1 is SGHKS and CDR2 YYEKEE (reference sequence). The CDR3 is made up of 16 amino acids. V was trimmed by 0 bases and J by 1 base, leaving 13 bases between them. CDR3 residues: CASSLDGVLRNTEAFF. The CDR3 bases are TGTGCCAGCAGCTTGGACGGGGTATTGAGGAACACTGAAGCTTTCTTT.

Only a few counts were recorded for this clone. The rearrangement uses TRBV7-3 and TRBJ2-2; 12 nucleotides agree with TRBD2. Germline V gene data show CDR1 as SGHTA and CDR2 as FQGTGA. J gave up 5 bases and V 5 bases, and 3 bases lay outside the gene matches. This CDR3 region has 15 residues. This CDR3 is CASSTGLAGTGELFF. CDR3 bases: TGTGCCAGCAGCACGGGACTAGCGGGTACCGGGGAGCTGTTTTTT.

The rearrangement links TRBV6-5 to TRBJ2-7; TRBD1 matches 9 bases. This CDR3 is built from 13 residues. Germline lookup yields CDR1 MNHEY and CDR2 SVGAGI. Trimming removed 4 bases from V and 4 bases from J; junction bases left unmatched: 2. CDR3 protein: CASSSGQGYEQYF. The CDR3 DNA is TGTGCCAGCAGTTCGGGACAGGGTTACGAGCAGTACTTC.

The chain couples TRBV5-5 to TRBJ2-7, with D perhaps TRBD2 (6 bases). The CDR3 covers 14 residues. Germline values: CDR1 SGHKS, CDR2 YYEKEE (reference sequence). Trimming removed 4 bases from V and 4 bases from J, with 15 bases in between. The CDR3 loop is CASSLEGWSYEQYF. The CDR3 DNA follows: TGTGCCAGCAGCCTGGAGGGCTGGTCGTACGAGCAGTACTTC.

The CDR3 DNA reads as TGTGCCAGCAGCGACGAGGGAGGGCGGAATTCACCCCTCCACTTT. Translated, it gives CASSDEGGRNSPLHF. V and J are TRBV2 and TRBJ1-6; D is unclear. The germline gives CDR1 SNHLY, CDR2 FYNNEI. Between the trimmed V and J ends, which lost 6 bases and 7 bases, there was a span of 16 bases. CDR3 length: 15 residues. The entire variable domain, with the rest obtained from reference TRBV2 and TRBJ1-6, is as follows: EPEVTQTPSHQVTQMGQEVILRCVPISNHLYFYWYRQILGQKVEFLVSFYNNEISEKSEIFDDQFSVERPDGSNFTLKIRSTKLEDSAMYFCASSDEGGRNSPLHFGNGTRLTVT.

V and J are TRBV25-1 and TRBJ2-7; D call uncertain. The germline V and J ends were trimmed by 4 bases and 4 bases, with 5 bases remaining between them. The CDR3 loop spans 11 amino acids. Germline V gene sequence: CDR1 MGHDK, CDR2 SYGVNS. The CDR3 is CASSGIYEQYF. DNA for the CDR3: TGTGCCAGCAGTGGTATTTACGAGCAGTACTTC.

The gene calls are TRBV7-2 and TRBJ2-1; D not resolved. Trimming stripped 3 bases from V and 7 bases from J, with 16 bases between. This CDR3 contains 15 residues. From germline, CDR1 is SGHTA and CDR2 FQGNSA. The CDR3 sequence: CASSLSPFQTNEQFF. CDR3 coding DNA: TGTGCCAGCAGCTTGTCACCTTTTCAGACAAATGAGCAGTTCTTC.

This chain links TRBV2 with TRBJ1-3; 7 bases are a match to TRBD1. The CDR3 runs 14 residues. The V and J ends lost 6 bases and 4 bases, in that order; junction bases with no gene match: 6. CDR1 and CDR2 (germline): SNHLY, FYNNEI. The CDR3 region has the DNA TGTGCCAGCAGAGCGACAGGGTTCGGAAACACCATATATTTT. Its translation is CASRATGFGNTIYF.

This chain connects TRBV27 to TRBJ2-1; D not certain. V shed 2 bases and J shed 6 bases, with 14 bases lying between them. CDR3 length: 15 amino acids. Germline CDR1 is MNHEY and CDR2 is SMNVEV (reference sequence). CDR3 coding DNA: TGTGCCAGCAGTTTAGGCTGGGTGGGTTTCAATGAGCAGTTCTTC. Protein: CASSLGWVGFNEQFF.

The chain recombines TRBV9 with TRBJ2-5; D is perhaps TRBD2 (6 bases). Between the trimmed V and J ends, which lost 5 bases and 4 bases, there was a span of 18 bases. Germline V gene lookup returns CDR1 SGDLS and CDR2 YYNGEE. The length of the CDR3 is 15 residues. The CDR3 sequence is CASSYSGGFRETQYF. In nucleotides, the CDR3 is TGTGCCAGCAGTTATTCCGGGGGTTTTCGAGAGACCCAGTACTTC.

J is TRBJ2-7 and V is TRBV18; perhaps TRBD2 as D (6 bases). The CDR3 is made up of 13 amino acids. With 5 bases removed from V and 3 bases from J, the gap between germline ends came to 11 bases. CDR1 is KGHSH, CDR2 LQKENI, per germline. The chain's CDR3 is CASSAGRFYEQYF. In nucleotides, the CDR3 is TGTGCCAGCTCAGCCGGGAGATTCTACGAGCAGTACTTC.

This clone was detected only once. This chain links TRBV6-6 with TRBJ2-3; tentatively, D is TRBD2 (6 bases). V was shortened by 6 bases and J by 0 bases, with 13 bases between the two germline ends. The CDR3 has 15 residues. CDR1 and CDR2 from the germline V gene are MNHNY and SVGAGI (reference sequence). CDR3 amino acids: CASSVSGSSTDTQYF. Here the CDR3 DNA reads TGTGCCAGCAGCGTTAGCGGTTCTAGCACAGATACGCAGTATTTT.